The 10 T cell receptor beta chains in this list originate from one sample, sequenced in a study of T cell changes during pregnancy in multiple sclerosis. Method: immunoSEQ multiplex PCR; TCRdb's copy keeps in-frame clones and lacks some. The repertoire has some 39,000 clones, 92% of them found once; the top ten carry 1.2%. The source material was PBMCs (not recorded whether the cells were cultured). Receptors were obtained from a female donor with multiple sclerosis, enrolled in a pregnancy study.

The V call is TRBV19, the J call TRBJ2-5, with 7 bases identical to TRBD1. This CDR3 is built from 15 residues. V shed 4 bases, J shed 0 bases, and the junction held 5 bases outside the gene matches. The germline V gene has CDR1 LNHDA and CDR2 SQIVND (reference sequence). CDR3 residues: CASSTGQTHQETQYF. For the CDR3, the DNA is TGTGCCAGTAGTACGGGACAGACTCACCAAGAGACCCAGTACTTC.

Written as DNA, the CDR3 is TGTGCCAGCAGCCGAAGGGCGGGAGAACACGGGGAGCTGTTTTTT. Its protein is CASSRRAGEHGELFF. This sequence joins TRBV7-9 and TRBJ2-2; 7 bases line up with TRBD2. There are 15 residues in the CDR3. After removal of 5 bases from V and 7 bases from J, the junction contained 10 bases not matched to a gene. The germline CDR1 and CDR2 sequences are SEHNR and FQNEAQ (reference sequence).

The CDR3 sequence is CASSLDDRGRTGELFF. For the CDR3, the DNA is TGTGCCAGCAGCTTAGATGACAGGGGACGAACCGGGGAGCTGTTTTTT. The chain employs TRBV7-9 and TRBJ2-2; 8 nucleotides line up with TRBD1. CDR3 length: 16 amino acids. V shed 1 base, J shed 5 bases, and the junction held 6 bases outside the gene matches. Germline assignment: CDR1 SEHNR and CDR2 FQNEAQ (reference sequence).

The chain has TRBV7-2 and TRBJ2-1; D unclear. Germline V CDR1 and CDR2: SGHTA, FQGNSA. The CDR3 length is 13 residues. Trimming took off 5 bases at V and 7 bases at J, with 12 bases between the two ends. CDR3 residues: CASSGRSENEQFF. The CDR3 bases are TGTGCCAGCAGCGGCCGAAGTGAGAATGAGCAGTTCTTC.

This clone was counted a single time. The J gene is TRBJ2-3, the V gene TRBV5-5; TRBD1 aligns across 9 bases. The CDR3 has 15 amino acids. Per germline, CDR1 SGHKS and CDR2 YYEKEE (reference sequence). J lost 0 bases, V lost 4 bases, and 3 bases had no gene match. CDR3 bases: TGTGCCAGCAGCCCCGGGACAGGGAGCACAGATACGCAGTATTTT. Translated: CASSPGTGSTDTQYF. Supplemented by reference TRBV5-5 and TRBJ2-3, the full variable domain reads DAGVTQSPTHLIKTRGQQVTLRCSPISGHKSVSWYQQVLGQGPQFIFQYYEKEERGRGNFPDRFSARQFPNYSSELNVNALLLGDSALYLCASSPGTGSTDTQYFGPGTRLTVL.

This clone is a singleton in its sample. The gene calls are TRBV6-4 and TRBJ2-2; TRBD2 aligns across 8 bases. With V trimmed by 5 bases and J by 3 bases, 5 bases remained unmatched. CDR3 size: 15 residues. CDR1 is MRHNA and CDR2 is SNTAGT in the germline V gene. The CDR3 coding sequence is TGTGCCAGCAGTAGGAGCGGGAGTGACACCGGGGAGCTGTTTTTT. Its translation: CASSRSGSDTGELFF.

This clone has a single count. The chain recombines TRBV5-1 with TRBJ2-2; no reliable D call. Germline V gene data show CDR1 as SGHRS and CDR2 as YFSETQ. There are 13 residues in the CDR3. The V gene lost 3 bases and the J gene lost 4 bases, with 7 bases spanning the gap. In DNA form, the CDR3 reads TGCGCCAGCAGCTGGACCACCACCGGGGAGCTGTTTTTT. It specifies CASSWTTTGELFF.

In this sample, this clone turned up a few times. The chain has TRBV6-1 and TRBJ2-2, with 8 nucleotides matching TRBD2. Trimming at V came to 3 bases and at J to 3 bases, leaving 0 bases not matched to a gene. The CDR3 runs 14 residues. Germline CDR1 MNHNS, CDR2 SASEGT. The chain's CDR3 is CASSEGLDTGELFF. As DNA, the CDR3 is TGTGCCAGCAGTGAGGGACTAGACACCGGGGAGCTGTTTTTT.

The rearrangement links TRBV28 to TRBJ2-1; D possibly corresponds to TRBD1 (6 bases). This CDR3 comprises 15 residues. The germline V and J ends were trimmed by 7 bases and 1 base, with 14 bases remaining between them. Germline V gene lookup returns CDR1 MDHEN and CDR2 SYDVKM. The CDR3 coding sequence is TGTGCCAGCACCTACACAGGGTTTTCCTACAATGAGCAGTTCTTC. It is translated as CASTYTGFSYNEQFF.

The chain recombines TRBV2 with TRBJ1-2, with D maybe TRBD1 (6 bases). Trimming stripped 7 bases from V and 4 bases from J, with 19 bases between. The CDR3 has 15 residues. The germline gives CDR1 SNHLY, CDR2 FYNNEI. The CDR3 nucleotides read TGTGCCAGCACCTCCGGGACATCCGAAACCTATGGCTACACCTTC. Translating gives CASTSGTSETYGYTF.